Sequencing of this T cell receptor (beta chain) was carried out in a study of blood T cell repertoires in COVID-19. Generated by immunoSEQ multiplex PCR, the TCRdb table keeps only in-frame clones and is missing some. Here the sample spans 200,000 or so clones, about 90% being singletons. In germline, CDR1 is LNHDA, CDR2 SQIVND (reference sequence). Trimming at V came to 5 bases and at J to 6 bases, leaving 7 bases not matched to a gene. This CDR3 spans 14 amino acids. Participants came from fewer than 25 US areas, aged roughly 18 to 95 years. Donors in Cohort 3 counted as recovered after two negative PCRs, clearance, or symptom resolution.

This clonotype originated in a man between 25 and 39 years old who had recovered from COVID-19. Sequenced: PBMCs or T cells enriched from blood (not recorded which). J is TRBJ1-2 and V is TRBV19; 9 nucleotides agree with TRBD1. Here the CDR3 reads CASSQDRGWDGYTF. DNA for the CDR3: TGTGCCAGTAGTCAGGACAGGGGATGGGATGGCTACACCTTC.